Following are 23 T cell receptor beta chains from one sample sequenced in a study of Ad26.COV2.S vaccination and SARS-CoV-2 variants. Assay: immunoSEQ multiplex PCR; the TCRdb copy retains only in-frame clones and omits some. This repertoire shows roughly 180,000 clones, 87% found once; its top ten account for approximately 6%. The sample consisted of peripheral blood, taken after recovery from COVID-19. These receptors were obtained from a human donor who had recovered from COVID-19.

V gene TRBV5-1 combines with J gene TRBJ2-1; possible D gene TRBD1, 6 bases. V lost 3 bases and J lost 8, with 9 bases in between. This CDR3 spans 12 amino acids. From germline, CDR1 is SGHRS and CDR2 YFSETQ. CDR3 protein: CASSWHRDEQFF. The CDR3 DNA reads TGCGCCAGCAGCTGGCACAGGGATGAGCAGTTCTTC.

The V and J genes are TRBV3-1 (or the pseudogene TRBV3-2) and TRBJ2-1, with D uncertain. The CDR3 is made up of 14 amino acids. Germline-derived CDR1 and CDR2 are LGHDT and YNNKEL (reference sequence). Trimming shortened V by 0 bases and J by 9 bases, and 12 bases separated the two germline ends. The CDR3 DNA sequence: TGTGCCAGCAGCCAAGATGCGACGGGCGGTGAGCAGTTCTTC. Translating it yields CASSQDATGGEQFF.

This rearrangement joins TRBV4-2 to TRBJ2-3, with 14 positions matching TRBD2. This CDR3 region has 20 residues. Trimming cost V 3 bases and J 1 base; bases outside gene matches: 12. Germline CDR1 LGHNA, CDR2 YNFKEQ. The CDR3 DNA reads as TGTGCCAGCAGCCATCCCCCGGGGACTAGCGGGAGTTGGGGCACAGATACGCAGTATTTT. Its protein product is CASSHPPGTSGSWGTDTQYF.

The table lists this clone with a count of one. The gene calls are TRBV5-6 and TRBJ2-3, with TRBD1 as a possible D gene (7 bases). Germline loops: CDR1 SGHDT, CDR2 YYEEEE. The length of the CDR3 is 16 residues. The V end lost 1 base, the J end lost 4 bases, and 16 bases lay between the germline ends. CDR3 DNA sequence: TGTGCCAGCAGCTTGACATTGGCAGGGGGGCCAGATACGCAGTATTTT. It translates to CASSLTLAGGPDTQYF.

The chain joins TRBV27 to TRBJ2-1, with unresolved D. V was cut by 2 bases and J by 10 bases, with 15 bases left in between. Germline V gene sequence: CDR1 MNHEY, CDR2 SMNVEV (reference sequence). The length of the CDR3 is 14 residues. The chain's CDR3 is CASSLKYHRLEQFF. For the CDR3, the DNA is TGTGCCAGCAGTTTAAAGTACCACCGACTGGAGCAGTTCTTC.

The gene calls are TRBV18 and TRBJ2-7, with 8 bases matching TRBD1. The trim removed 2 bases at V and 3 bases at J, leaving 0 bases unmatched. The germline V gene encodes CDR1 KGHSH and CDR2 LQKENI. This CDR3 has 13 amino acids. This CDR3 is CASSPGTGYEQYF. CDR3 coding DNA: TGTGCCAGCTCACCAGGGACAGGCTACGAGCAGTACTTC.

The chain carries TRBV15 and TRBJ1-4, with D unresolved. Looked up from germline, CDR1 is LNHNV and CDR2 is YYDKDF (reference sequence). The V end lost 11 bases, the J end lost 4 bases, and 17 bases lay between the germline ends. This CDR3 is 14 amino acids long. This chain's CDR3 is CAARPGGSNEKLFF. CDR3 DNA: TGTGCCGCGCGGCCAGGCGGAAGTAATGAAAAACTGTTTTTT.

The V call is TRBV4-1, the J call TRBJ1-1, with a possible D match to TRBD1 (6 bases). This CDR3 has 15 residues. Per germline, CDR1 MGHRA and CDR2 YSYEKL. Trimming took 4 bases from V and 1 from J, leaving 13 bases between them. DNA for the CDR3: TGCGCCAGCAGCCCCCCGAGCAGGGGGAACACTGAAGCTTTCTTT. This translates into CASSPPSRGNTEAFF.

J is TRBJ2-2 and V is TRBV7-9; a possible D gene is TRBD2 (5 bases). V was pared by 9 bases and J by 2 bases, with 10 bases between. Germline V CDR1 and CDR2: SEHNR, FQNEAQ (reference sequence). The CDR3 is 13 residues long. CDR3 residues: CAREASNTGELFF. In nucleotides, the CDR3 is TGTGCCAGGGAGGCCAGCAACACCGGGGAGCTGTTTTTT.

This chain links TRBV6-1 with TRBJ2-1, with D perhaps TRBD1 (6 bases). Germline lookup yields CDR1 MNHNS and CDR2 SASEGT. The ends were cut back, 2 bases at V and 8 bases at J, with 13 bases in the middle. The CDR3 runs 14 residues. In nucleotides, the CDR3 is TGTGCCAGCAGTGAAAACAGATACAGGGATGAGCAGTTCTTC. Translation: CASSENRYRDEQFF.

CDR3 coding DNA: TGTGCCTGGAGTCAACTCGACAGTTTGTTTTTCTTT. Its protein product is CAWSQLDSLFFF. J is TRBJ1-1 and V is TRBV30; perhaps TRBD1 as D (5 bases). The CDR3 spans 12 residues. Germline V CDR1 and CDR2: GTSNPN, SVGIG (reference sequence). V was trimmed by 2 bases and J by 13 bases, leaving 17 bases between them.

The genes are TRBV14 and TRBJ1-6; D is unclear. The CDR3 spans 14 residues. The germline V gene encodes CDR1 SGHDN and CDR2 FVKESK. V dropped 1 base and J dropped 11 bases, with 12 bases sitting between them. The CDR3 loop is CASSQGMGRTPLHF. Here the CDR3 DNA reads TGTGCCAGCAGCCAAGGAATGGGGAGGACACCCCTCCACTTT.

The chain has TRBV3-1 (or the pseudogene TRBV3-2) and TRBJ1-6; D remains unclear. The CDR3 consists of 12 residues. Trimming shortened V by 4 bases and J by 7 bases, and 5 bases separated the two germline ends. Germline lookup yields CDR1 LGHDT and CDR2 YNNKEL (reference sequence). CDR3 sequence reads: CASSLINSPLHF. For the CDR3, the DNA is TGTGCCAGCAGCCTAATCAATTCACCCCTCCACTTT.

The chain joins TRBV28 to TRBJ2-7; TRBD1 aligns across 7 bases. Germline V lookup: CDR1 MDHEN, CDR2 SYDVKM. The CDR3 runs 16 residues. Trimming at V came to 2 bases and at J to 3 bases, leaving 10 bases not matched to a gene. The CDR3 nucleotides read TGTGCCAGCAGTTTACGGGGTACAGGGGCCCTCTACGAGCAGTACTTC. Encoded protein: CASSLRGTGALYEQYF.

The CDR3 nucleotides are TGTGCCAGCAGTGAACTTAGCTACACCTTCTCCTACGAGCAGTACTTC. It specifies CASSELSYTFSYEQYF. The chain carries TRBV6-1 and TRBJ2-7; D remains unclear. V dropped 2 bases and J dropped 0 bases, with 14 bases sitting between them. The germline gives CDR1 MNHNS, CDR2 SASEGT. The CDR3 contains 16 residues.

CDR3 protein: CASSLLGTMAFF. The CDR3 DNA reads as TGTGCCAGCAGCCTCCTGGGGACAATGGCTTTCTTT. The chain couples TRBV5-5 to TRBJ1-1; possible D gene TRBD1, 6 bases. The CDR3 spans 12 residues. V was trimmed by 4 bases and J by 11 bases, leaving 15 bases between them. In germline, CDR1 is SGHKS, CDR2 YYEKEE (reference sequence).

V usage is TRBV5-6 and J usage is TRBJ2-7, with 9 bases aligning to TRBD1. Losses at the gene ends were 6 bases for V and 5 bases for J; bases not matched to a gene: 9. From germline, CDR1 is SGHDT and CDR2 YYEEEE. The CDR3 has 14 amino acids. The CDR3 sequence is CASTLGQGKDEQYF. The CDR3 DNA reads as TGTGCCAGCACCCTAGGACAGGGGAAAGACGAGCAGTACTTC.

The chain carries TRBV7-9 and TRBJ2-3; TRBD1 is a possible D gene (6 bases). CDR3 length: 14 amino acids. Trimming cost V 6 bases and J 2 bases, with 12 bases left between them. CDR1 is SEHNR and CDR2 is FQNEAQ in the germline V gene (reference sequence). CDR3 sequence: CASSSRTVTDTQYF. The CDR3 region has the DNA TGTGCCAGCAGTTCTAGGACAGTCACAGATACGCAGTATTTT.

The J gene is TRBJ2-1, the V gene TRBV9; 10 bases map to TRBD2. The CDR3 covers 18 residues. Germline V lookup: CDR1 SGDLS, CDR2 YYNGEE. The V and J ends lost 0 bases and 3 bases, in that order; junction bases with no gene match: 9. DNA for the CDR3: TGTGCCAGCAGCGTAGGGCTAGCGGGAGATTTGGGCTACAATGAGCAGTTCTTC. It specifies CASSVGLAGDLGYNEQFF. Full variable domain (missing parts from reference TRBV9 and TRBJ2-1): DSGVTQTPKHLITATGQRVTLRCSPRSGDLSVYWYQQSLDQGLQFLIQYYNGEERAKGNILERFSAQQFPDLHSELNLSSLELGDSALYFCASSVGLAGDLGYNEQFFGPGTRLTVL.

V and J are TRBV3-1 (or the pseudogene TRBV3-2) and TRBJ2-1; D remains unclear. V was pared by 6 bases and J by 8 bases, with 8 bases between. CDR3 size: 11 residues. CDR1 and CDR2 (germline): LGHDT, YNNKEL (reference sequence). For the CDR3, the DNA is TGTGCCAGCAGTTTAGACTATGAGCAGTTCTTC. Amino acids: CASSLDYEQFF.

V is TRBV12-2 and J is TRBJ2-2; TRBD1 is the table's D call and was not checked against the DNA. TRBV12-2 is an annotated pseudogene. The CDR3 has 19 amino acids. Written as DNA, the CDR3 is TGTGCAAGTCGCCCGAGACAGGGGAAGGAGCGTAATTTTACCGGGGAGCTGTTTTTT. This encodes CASRPRQGKERNFTGELFF.

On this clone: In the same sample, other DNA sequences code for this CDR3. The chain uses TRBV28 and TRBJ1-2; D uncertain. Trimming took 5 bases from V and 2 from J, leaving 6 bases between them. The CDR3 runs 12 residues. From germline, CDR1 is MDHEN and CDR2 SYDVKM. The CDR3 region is CASSPGNYGYTF. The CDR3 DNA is TGTGCCAGCAGTCCTGGAAACTATGGCTACACCTTC.

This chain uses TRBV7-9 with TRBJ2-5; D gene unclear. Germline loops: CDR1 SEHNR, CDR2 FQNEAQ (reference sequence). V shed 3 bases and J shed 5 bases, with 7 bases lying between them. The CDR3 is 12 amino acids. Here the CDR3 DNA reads TGTGCCAGCAGCTTCCCCAGGGAGACCCAGTACTTC. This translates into CASSFPRETQYF.